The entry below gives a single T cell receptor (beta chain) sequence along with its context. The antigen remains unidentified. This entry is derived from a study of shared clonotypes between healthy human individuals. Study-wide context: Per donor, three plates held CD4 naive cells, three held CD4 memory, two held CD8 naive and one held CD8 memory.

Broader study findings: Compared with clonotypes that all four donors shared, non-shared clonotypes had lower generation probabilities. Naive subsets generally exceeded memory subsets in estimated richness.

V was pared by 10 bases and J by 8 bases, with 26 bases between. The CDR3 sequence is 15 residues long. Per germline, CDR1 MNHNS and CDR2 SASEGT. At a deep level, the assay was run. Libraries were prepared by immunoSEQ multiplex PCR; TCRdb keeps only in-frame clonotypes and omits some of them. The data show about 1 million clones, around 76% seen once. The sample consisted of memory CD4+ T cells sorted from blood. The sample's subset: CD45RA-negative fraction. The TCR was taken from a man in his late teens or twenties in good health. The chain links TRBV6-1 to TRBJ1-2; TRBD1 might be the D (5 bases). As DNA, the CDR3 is TGTGCCACCTTTTCGCCGGGGCAGGGCCGTAGAGGCTACACCTTC. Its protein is CATFSPGQGRRGYTF.